This TCR beta chain is drawn from a study of blood T cell repertoires in COVID-19. Study as a whole: Spain, Italy and the United States supplied samples that represented acute and convalescent COVID-19.

Trimming stripped 3 bases from V and 11 bases from J, with 13 bases between. The CDR3 contains 11 residues. Germline V lookup: CDR1 SQVTM, CDR2 ANQGSEA. Profiled with immunoSEQ multiplex PCR; TCRdb holds only in-frame clones, not every one. The sample consists of roughly 200,000 clones, roughly 77% of them appearing once. The chain has TRBV29-1 and TRBJ1-1, with a weak D call TRBD1 (5 bases). What was sequenced was peripheral blood. This receptor was identified in a woman between 35 and 50 years old with COVID-19, enrolled during active disease. The DNA for the CDR3 is TGCAGCGTTGATTGGCAGGGCACGGCTTTCTTT. Amino acids: CSVDWQGTAFF.